The present entry profiles one T cell receptor beta chain with its context. A spike-in of synthetic TCR analog templates was added to each PCR. Assay: immunoSEQ multiplex PCR; the TCRdb copy retains only in-frame clones and omits some. Counted here are 85,000 to 130,000 clones, approximately 90% occurring once; the ten biggest clones make up approximately 1%. This sample is part of a study of PD-L1 blockade in urothelial cancer. Study-wide background: Bladder-origin urothelial cancer in males covered most of the roughly 29 patients. Enrolled patients had been treated previously with 0 to 3 chemotherapy regimens.

Germline V gene lookup returns CDR1 LGHNA and CDR2 YNFKEQ. V shed 0 bases, J shed 4 bases, and the junction held 4 bases outside the gene matches. The CDR3 is made up of 16 amino acids. The chain links TRBV4-2 to TRBJ2-1, with 9 bases aligning to TRBD2. The receptor was isolated from a woman older than 75 with urothelial cancer. The material sequenced was PBMCs, taken around atezolizumab (anti-PD-L1) treatment. CDR3 residues: CASSQEGGRVYNEQFF. CDR3 sequence (DNA): TGTGCCAGCAGCCAAGAAGGCGGGAGGGTTTACAATGAGCAGTTCTTC.